This T cell receptor (beta chain) emerged from a study of shared clonotypes between healthy human individuals. Findings and limits, study-wide: A generally larger estimated richness was seen in naive subsets than in memory subsets.

The length of the CDR3 is 17 residues. The germline V gene encodes CDR1 SGHRS and CDR2 YFSETQ. V was shortened by 0 bases and J by 4 bases, with 17 bases between the two germline ends. A remark on this clone: Its matching antigen is unknown.

Around 30,000 T cell genomes, or about 0.2 ug DNA, went into the sorted-subset replicate PCRs. The table came from immunoSEQ multiplex PCR; TCRdb's copy has only in-frame clones and leaves some out. The sample includes approximately 2.1 million clones, 85% to 95% of them seen just once. Adult donors, all healthy and HIV-negative, had no recent acute infections or vaccinations. Material for sequencing was naive CD4+ T cells from PBMCs. Subset described: CD45RA+ positively selected. The chain combines TRBV5-1 with TRBJ1-3, with a tentative D call TRBD1 (6 bases). The receptor comes from a man younger than 35 in good health. Some clones in this sample may be carry-over from other donors' samples. CDR3 loop: CASSLGASRGQGNTIYF. CDR3 nucleotides: TGCGCCAGCAGCTTGGGAGCGTCCAGGGGACAAGGAAACACCATATATTTT.